One sample yielded the 16 T cell receptor beta chains listed below, sequenced in a study of beta chain features in type 1 diabetes. Broader study findings: Moderate but significant shortening of TCRB CDR3s was recorded in all four CD4+ subsets from Type 1 diabetes patients.

Every isolated RNA sample was fully reverse transcribed, so sequencing captured expressed TCRB transcripts. Produced via immunoSEQ multiplex PCR; TCRdb's table is partial and in-frame only. The sample shows some 350,000 clones, 8.5% to 10% of them seen only once. Their specific antigens are unknown. The sequencing input was central memory CD4+ T cells from blood. The origin of the receptors is a man aged 25 to 40 with type 1 diabetes.

The table lists this clone with a few counts. The CDR3 loop reads CASSLQHSGANVLTF. The CDR3 DNA is TGTGCCAGCAGCTTACAGCACTCTGGGGCCAACGTCCTGACTTTC. V usage is TRBV7-6 and J usage is TRBJ2-6; D is ambiguous. There are 15 residues in the CDR3. Per the germline V gene, CDR1 is SGHVS and CDR2 is FNYEAQ. With 2 bases removed from V and 0 bases from J, the gap between germline ends came to 5 bases. The complete variable domain, with remaining parts taken from reference TRBV7-6 and TRBJ2-6, reads GAGVSQSPRYKVTKRGQDVALRCDPISGHVSLYWYRQALGQGPEFLTYFNYEAQQDKSGLPNDRFSAERPEGSISTLTIQRTEQRDSAMYRCASSLQHSGANVLTFGAGSRLTVL.

In this sample, this clone turned up a few times. Other DNA sequences in the sample encode the same CDR3. The gene calls are TRBV7-2 and TRBJ2-1; no clear D. Trimming stripped 1 base from V and 4 bases from J, with 5 bases between. The CDR3 runs 13 residues. CDR1 SGHTA and CDR2 FQGNSA come from the germline V gene. The CDR3 here is CASSLGIYNEQFF. DNA of the CDR3: TGTGCCAGCAGCTTAGGCATTTACAATGAGCAGTTCTTC.

The J gene is TRBJ2-1, the V gene TRBV19; 11 bases line up with TRBD2. Germline V gene sequence: CDR1 LNHDA, CDR2 SQIVND (reference sequence). J gave up 5 bases and V 5 bases, and 8 bases lay outside the gene matches. The CDR3 extends over 16 amino acids. The CDR3 loop reads CASSSPGLAANNEQFF. The CDR3, as DNA: TGTGCCAGTAGTTCTCCGGGACTAGCGGCCAACAATGAGCAGTTCTTC.

This clone showed up many times. V gene TRBV28 combines with J gene TRBJ2-1; the D is unclear. The V end lost 5 bases, the J end lost 8 bases, and 7 bases lay between the germline ends. The V gene's germline CDR1 is MDHEN and CDR2 SYDVKM. The CDR3 length is 11 residues. CDR3 coding DNA: TGTGCCAGCAGTGATTCTTATGAGCAGTTCTTC. It yields the protein CASSDSYEQFF.

Many counts were recorded for this clone. The V and J genes are TRBV18 and TRBJ1-1; weak D call: TRBD1 (5 bases). This CDR3 contains 15 residues. CDR1 and CDR2 from the germline V gene are KGHSH and LQKENI. V gave up 3 bases and J gave up 1 base, with 12 bases separating them. The CDR3 region is CASSPDRQKNTEAFF. CDR3 sequence (DNA): TGTGCCAGCTCACCCGACCGACAGAAGAACACTGAAGCTTTCTTT.

This clone has a handful of counts. Other nucleotide sequences in the sample specify the same CDR3. J is TRBJ1-5 and V is TRBV4-1; D is undetermined. Germline V lookup: CDR1 MGHRA, CDR2 YSYEKL. The CDR3 consists of 16 residues. V was trimmed by 0 bases and J by 2 bases, leaving 11 bases between them. CDR3 DNA: TGCGCCAGCAGCCAAGATGGTGGTTTGGGCAATCAGCCCCAGCATTTT. This sequence encodes CASSQDGGLGNQPQHF.

Of note for this clone: Other DNA sequences in the same sample also yield this CDR3. V gene TRBV29-1 combines with J gene TRBJ2-5, with 9 bases fitting TRBD1. V was clipped by 6 bases and J by 2 bases; unmatched bases: 13. CDR1 is SQVTM and CDR2 is ANQGSEA in the germline V gene. The CDR3 totals 16 residues. The CDR3 DNA sequence: TGCAGCGTCTTGGGGGGGCCGGGACAGGGTCAAGAGACCCAGTACTTC. This encodes CSVLGGPGQGQETQYF.

V and J are TRBV5-6 and TRBJ1-4; no definite D call. V shed 1 base and J shed 7 bases, with 11 bases lying between them. There are 14 residues in the CDR3. Germline lookup yields CDR1 SGHDT and CDR2 YYEEEE. The CDR3 sequence is CASSLREGGEKLFF. The CDR3 DNA reads as TGTGCCAGCAGCTTGCGGGAGGGAGGTGAAAAACTGTTTTTT.

This clone was found a few times. The chain combines TRBV7-2 with TRBJ2-4; D tentatively reads TRBD1 or TRBD2 (5 bases each). This CDR3 comprises 15 residues. V was pared by 5 bases and J by 2 bases, with 13 bases between. CDR1 and CDR2 (germline): SGHTA, FQGNSA. The CDR3, as DNA: TGTGCCAGCAGCCTTACCGGGACGACCAAAAACATTCAGTACTTC. It yields the protein CASSLTGTTKNIQYF.

This clone was seen more than once but under ten times. The chain is built from TRBV6-6 and TRBJ2-2, with no clear D. This CDR3 comprises 13 residues. The ends were cut back, 7 bases at V and 1 base at J, with 7 bases in the middle. Germline values: CDR1 MNHNY, CDR2 SVGAGI (reference sequence). In DNA, the CDR3 is TGTGCCAGCATGGGCGGGAACACCGGGGAGCTGTTTTTT. Its protein is CASMGGNTGELFF.

In its sample, this clone was seen a few times. V gene TRBV28 combines with J gene TRBJ1-3, with D perhaps matching TRBD1 (5 bases). Between the trimmed V and J ends, which lost 2 bases and 2 bases, there was a span of 16 bases. Germline V lookup: CDR1 MDHEN, CDR2 SYDVKM. CDR3 length: 17 amino acids. CDR3 residues: CASSLPGAVNTGNTIYF. CDR3 nucleotide sequence: TGTGCCAGCAGTTTACCCGGGGCCGTCAACACTGGAAACACCATATATTTT.

The chain links TRBV11-2 to TRBJ1-5; no clear D gene. The CDR3 loop spans 14 amino acids. Germline V gene sequence: CDR1 SGHAT, CDR2 FQNNGV. V dropped 3 bases and J dropped 3 bases, with 9 bases sitting between them. The CDR3 region has the DNA TGTGCCAGCAGCTTGGACGGATTCAATCAGCCCCAGCATTTT. This sequence encodes CASSLDGFNQPQHF.

There are a few counts of this clone. The chain uses TRBV29-1 and TRBJ2-1; the match to TRBD1 covers 7 bases. The V gene's germline CDR1 is SQVTM and CDR2 ANQGSEA. This CDR3 spans 12 amino acids. V dropped 5 bases and J dropped 4; count of bases not matched to a gene: 2. CDR3 loop: CSVSGGYNEQFF. DNA of the CDR3: TGCAGCGTTTCAGGGGGATACAATGAGCAGTTCTTC.

There are many counts of this clone. V usage is TRBV5-6 and J usage is TRBJ1-5; TRBD1 is a possible D gene (5 bases). This CDR3 spans 15 amino acids. The V end lost 0 bases, the J end lost 8 bases, and 15 bases lay between the germline ends. CDR1 is SGHDT, CDR2 YYEEEE, per germline. The CDR3 sequence: CASSLGPGPWEPQHF. The CDR3 DNA sequence: TGTGCCAGCAGCTTGGGGCCAGGGCCTTGGGAGCCCCAGCATTTT. Filled out from reference TRBV5-6 and TRBJ1-5, the complete variable domain reads DAGVTQSPTHLIKTRGQQVTLRCSPKSGHDTVSWYQQALGQGPQFIFQYYEEEERQRGNFPDRFSGHQFPNYSSELNVNALLLGDSALYLCASSLGPGPWEPQHFGDGTRLSIL.

This clone was counted between two and nine times. V usage is TRBV11-2 and J usage is TRBJ1-5; no reliable D call. The V and J ends lost 2 bases and 3 bases respectively, with 11 bases between them. From germline, CDR1 is SGHAT and CDR2 FQNNGV. The CDR3 spans 15 residues. CDR3 in amino acids: CASSLNGFDNQPQHF. The CDR3 DNA reads TGTGCCAGCAGCTTAAATGGATTTGACAATCAGCCCCAGCATTTT.

V is TRBV11-2 and J is TRBJ2-1; 10 positions agree with TRBD2. Germline V gene lookup returns CDR1 SGHAT and CDR2 FQNNGV. This CDR3 is built from 17 residues. V lost 4 bases, J lost 4 bases, and 10 bases stayed unmatched. The CDR3 DNA is TGTGCCAGCAGCTCGGACCCCGGGACTAGCGCATACAATGAGCAGTTCTTC. It translates to CASSSDPGTSAYNEQFF.